The clone carrying this TCR beta chain was seen a few times. The target antigen is unknown. These data come from a study of OX40 agonist ivuxolimab in advanced cancers. The repertoire was sequenced with immunoSEQ multiplex PCR; TCRdb's copy has only in-frame clones and lacks some. Of about 62,000 clones in the sample, 80% to 95% were seen once. Trimming left V 2 bases short and J 0 bases short, with 14 bases between. Germline V lookup: CDR1 MGHRA, CDR2 YSYEKL. The CDR3 totals 17 residues. Study observations and caveats: People who partly responded at 0.1-3.0 mg/kg had some of the least clonal expansion seen. Fewer expanded clones were found on average in CD4+ than in CD8+ T cells.

Blood specimens came from baseline, cycle 4 day 1, and cycle 7 day 1. The sample here was CD4+ or CD8+ T cells sorted from blood, taken in a trial of the OX40 agonist ivuxolimab. This chain joins TRBV4-1 and TRBJ2-1; D perhaps matches TRBD2 (6 bases). The clonotype comes from an adult with an advanced solid tumor such as melanoma, head and neck, liver or kidney cancer. The CDR3 DNA reads as TGCGCCAGCAGCCAACTGATGGGGGGTTCCTCCTACAATGAGCAGTTCTTC. Amino acid sequence: CASSQLMGGSSYNEQFF.